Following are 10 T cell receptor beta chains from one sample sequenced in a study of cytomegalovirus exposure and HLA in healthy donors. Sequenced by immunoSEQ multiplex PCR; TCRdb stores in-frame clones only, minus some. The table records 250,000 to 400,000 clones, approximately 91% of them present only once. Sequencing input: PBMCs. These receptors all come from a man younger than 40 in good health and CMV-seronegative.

This CDR3 is CASSLMEGSYNEQFF. The CDR3 DNA reads TGCGCCAGCAGCTTAATGGAGGGAAGTTACAATGAGCAGTTCTTC. The genes are TRBV5-1 and TRBJ2-1, with D maybe TRBD2 (6 bases). The CDR3 runs to 15 residues. Trimming removed 2 bases from V and 4 bases from J, with 13 bases in between. Germline CDR1 is SGHRS and CDR2 is YFSETQ.

CDR3: CSVNRGLTEAFF. The CDR3 DNA reads TGCAGCGTTAATCGGGGATTGACTGAAGCTTTCTTT. This chain uses TRBV29-1 with TRBJ1-1, with D unclear. The CDR3 spans 12 residues. CDR1 and CDR2 from the germline V gene are SQVTM and ANQGSEA. Trimming removed 5 bases from V and 5 bases from J, with 12 bases in between.

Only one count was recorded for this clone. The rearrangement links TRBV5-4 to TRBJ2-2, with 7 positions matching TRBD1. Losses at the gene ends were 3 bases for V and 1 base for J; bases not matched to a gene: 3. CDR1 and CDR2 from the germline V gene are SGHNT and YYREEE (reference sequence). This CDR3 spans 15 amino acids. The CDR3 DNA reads TGTGCCAGCAGCTCGGGACAGAAGAACACCGGGGAGCTGTTTTTT. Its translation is CASSSGQKNTGELFF.

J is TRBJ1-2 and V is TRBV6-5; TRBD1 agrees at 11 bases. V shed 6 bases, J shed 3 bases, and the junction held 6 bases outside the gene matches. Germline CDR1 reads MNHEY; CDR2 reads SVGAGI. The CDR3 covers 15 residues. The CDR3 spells CASRSGQGAYYGYTF. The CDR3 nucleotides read TGTGCCAGCAGATCAGGACAGGGGGCGTACTATGGCTACACCTTC.

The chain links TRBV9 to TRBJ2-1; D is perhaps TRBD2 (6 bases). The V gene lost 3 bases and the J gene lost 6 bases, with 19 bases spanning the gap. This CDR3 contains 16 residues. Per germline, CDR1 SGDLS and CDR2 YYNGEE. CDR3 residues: CASSATSGGSGNEQFF. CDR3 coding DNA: TGTGCCAGCAGCGCCACAAGTGGAGGGTCGGGCAATGAGCAGTTCTTC.

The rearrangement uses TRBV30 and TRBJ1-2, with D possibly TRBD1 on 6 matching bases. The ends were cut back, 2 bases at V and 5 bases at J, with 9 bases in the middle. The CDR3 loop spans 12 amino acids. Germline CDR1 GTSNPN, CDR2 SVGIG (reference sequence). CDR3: CAWSSGVYGYTF. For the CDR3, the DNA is TGTGCCTGGAGTTCAGGGGTGTATGGCTACACCTTC.

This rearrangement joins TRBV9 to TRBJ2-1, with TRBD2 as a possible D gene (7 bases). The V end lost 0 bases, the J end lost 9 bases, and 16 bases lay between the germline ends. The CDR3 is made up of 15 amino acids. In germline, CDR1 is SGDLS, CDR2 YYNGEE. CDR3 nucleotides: TGTGCCAGCAGCGTAGTGGGGGGCGGCGGGAGTGAGCAGTTCTTC. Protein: CASSVVGGGGSEQFF.

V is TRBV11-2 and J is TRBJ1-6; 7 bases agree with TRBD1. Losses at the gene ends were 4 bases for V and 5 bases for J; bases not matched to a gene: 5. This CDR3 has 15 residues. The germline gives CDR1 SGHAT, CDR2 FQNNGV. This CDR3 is CASSSRQGDNSPLHF. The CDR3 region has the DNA TGTGCCAGCAGCTCCCGACAGGGTGATAATTCACCCCTCCACTTT.

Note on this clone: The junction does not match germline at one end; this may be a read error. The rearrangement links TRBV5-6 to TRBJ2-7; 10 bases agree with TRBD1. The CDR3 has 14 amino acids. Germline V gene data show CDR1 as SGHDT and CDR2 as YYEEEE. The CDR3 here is CASSLGTGVSEQYF. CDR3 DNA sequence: TGTGCCAGCAGTTTGGGGACAGGGGTTAGTGAGCAGTACTTC.

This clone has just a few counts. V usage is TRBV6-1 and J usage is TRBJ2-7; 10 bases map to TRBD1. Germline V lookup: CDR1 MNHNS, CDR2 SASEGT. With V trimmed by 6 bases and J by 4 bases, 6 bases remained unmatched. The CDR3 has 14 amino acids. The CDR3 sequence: CASRETGGAYEQYF. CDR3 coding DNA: TGTGCCAGCAGGGAGACAGGGGGCGCGTACGAGCAGTACTTC.